The clone carrying this T cell receptor beta chain appeared a few times. The target antigen is unknown. One junction end disagrees with the germline gene, perhaps due to a read error. This entry comes from a study of HIV-infected children after antiretroviral therapy interruption. About the study: Interruption group median age about 9.5 years; continuous group more than 7 years.

General study results and limits: After treatment interruption started, naive CD4+ CDR3 overlap across time points dropped.

RNA-based 3' RACE libraries used unique molecular identifiers. TCRdb used MiXCR to reprocess the 3' RACE reads, holding one entry per CDR3 protein. The table has several thousand distinct CDR3 sequences, about 4.6% seen once. Stated treatment: PENTA 11 planned treatment interruption arm or continuous ART arm. Participants had taken at least three-drug ART for at least 24 weeks. Memory CD8+ CD45RO+ CD45RA- T cells were sorted from thawed PBMCs. The CDR3 has 13 residues. Germline lookup yields CDR1 GTSNPN and CDR2 SVGIG (reference sequence). The sequenced sample was CD45RO+ CD8+ T cells from PBMCs, pooled from several time points, obtained from a donor given antiretroviral therapy, either interrupted or continuous. Subset indicated: memory CD8+ CD45RO+ CD45RA- T cells. The source of this sequence is a pool of human donors with HIV. The gene calls are TRBV30 and TRBJ2-3; perhaps TRBD1 as D (5 bases). The CDR3 loop is CAWSGLATDTQYF. As DNA, the CDR3 is TGTGCCTGGAGTGGACTCGCGACAGACACGCAGTATTTT.